This T cell receptor beta chain originates from a study of blood T cell repertoires in COVID-19 (TCRdb year 2020). Turning to the overall study: Samples covering the acute and convalescent phases of COVID-19 were provided by collaborators in the United States, Italy and Spain. Subjects who had been exposed to COVID-19, were actively infected with it, or had recovered from it provided the deeply sampled blood TCRbeta repertoires that made up the dataset. The material from the prospective study consisted of cDNA or gDNA derived from T cells, B-cell-depleted T cells, or PBMCs. The sample metadata nearly always contained a de-identified subject ID, COVID-19 status, age in years and sex. Samples were obtained from the ongoing ImmuneRACE study (first 160 participants) and from some 1,300 subjects provided by 6 global collaborators. The repertoires were made available in a free public database intended to serve as a resource for research on the immune response to SARS-CoV-2. Where available, HLA class I and class II types were obtained from metadata supplied by the sample provider rather than from assay-based typing.

V is cut back by 6 bases and J by 1 base, with 5 bases in the junction unmatched. The CDR3 contains 14 residues, cysteine and phenylalanine counted. Solely the CDR3 DNA is kept, with 42 bases framed from the first base. Sequences LNHDA (CDR1) and SQIVND (CDR2) are obtained from the germline V gene (reference sequence). What the study reported, not specific to this receptor: The amount of clinical and demographic metadata varied by source and participant and was provided uncurated.

In Seattle, one collaborating source enrolled patients while the infection was active and tracked those patients longitudinally over the course of disease. Whole blood was collected in K2EDTA tubes by collaborating institutions according to the institutions' own protocols. For TCRbeta analysis, collaborator samples were shipped as frozen whole blood, as isolated PBMCs, or as DNA extracted from either sample type. This clone showed up just once. Its antigen is still unknown. One base away there is no much larger clone; base qualities are not given. TCRbeta CDR3 regions were amplified from genomic DNA by means of the immunoSEQ Assay, a bias-controlled multiplex PCR. Concerning the study's data processing: Within the assay, amplification of reference gene primers was used to estimate how many nucleated cells each sample contained. To quantify the absolute abundance of each unique TCRbeta CDR3 rearrangement, sequence reads were collapsed and filtered. Productive Simpson clonality was computed per sample as the square root of Simpson's diversity index over productive rearrangements. TCRdb limited this immuneACCESS table to in-frame rearrangements with V and J called. A share of clones is missing; checked studies link under half to unresolved V genes, and the rest is unexplained. Clonal size and the V and J genes are those of that table, whereas D and trimming came from the DNA. Across this sample there are approximately 180,000 clones, with about four fifths seen only once. The ten largest clonotypes hold 9% to 15% of the sample.

The source of this sequence is a woman over 75 with COVID-19, enrolled during active disease. Sequenced sample: peripheral blood. The chain links TRBV19 with TRBJ1-1, and TRBD1 aligns with 7 junction nucleotides. Here is the DNA: TGTGCCAGTAGGAGACAGGGTCAGAACACTGAAGCTTTCTTT. This translates into CASRRQGQNTEAFF.